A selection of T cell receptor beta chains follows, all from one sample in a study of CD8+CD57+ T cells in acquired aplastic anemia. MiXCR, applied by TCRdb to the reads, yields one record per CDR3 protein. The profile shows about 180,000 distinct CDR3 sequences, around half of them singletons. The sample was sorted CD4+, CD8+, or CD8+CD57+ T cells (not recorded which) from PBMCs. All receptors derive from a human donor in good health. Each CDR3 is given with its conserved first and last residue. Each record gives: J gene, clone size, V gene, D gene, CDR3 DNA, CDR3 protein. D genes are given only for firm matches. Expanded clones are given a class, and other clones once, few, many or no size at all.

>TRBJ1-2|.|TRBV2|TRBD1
TGTGCCAGCAGTACACCCGGGACAGGGGCTGGCTACACCTTC
CASSTPGTGAGYTF
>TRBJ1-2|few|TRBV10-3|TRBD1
TGTGCCATCGGTGGAGGGGGCGGGCGCATTTATGGCTACACCTTC
CAIGGGGGRIYGYTF
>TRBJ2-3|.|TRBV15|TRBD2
TGTGCCACCAGCTCTCGGACTAGCGGCACAGATACGCAGTATTTT
CATSSRTSGTDTQYF
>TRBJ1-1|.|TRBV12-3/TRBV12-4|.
TGTGCCAGCAGTTTAGGTAGAGGGCTTATGCTGAACACTGAAGCTTTCTTT
CASSLGRGLMLNTEAFF
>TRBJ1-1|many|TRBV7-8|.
TGTGCCAGCAGCCTAAACATCGGGCGCTTGAACACTGAAGCTTTCTTT
CASSLNIGRLNTEAFF
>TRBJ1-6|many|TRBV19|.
TGTGCCAGTAGATCCAGGGGAGATTCACCCCTCCACTTT
CASRSRGDSPLHF
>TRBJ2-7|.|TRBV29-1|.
TGCAGCGTTGATGACGGGAGCTCCTACGAGCAGTACTTC
CSVDDGSSYEQYF
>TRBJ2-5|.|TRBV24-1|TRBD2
TGTGCCACCAGTGATTTTTTTAGCGGGGGCGGGCAGACCCAGTACTTC
CATSDFFSGGGQTQYF
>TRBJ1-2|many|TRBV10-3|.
TGTGCCATCAGTGAGCCGGCAGAAGGCTACACCTTC
CAISEPAEGYTF
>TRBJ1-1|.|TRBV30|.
TGTGCCTGGAGGACAGGTCCCACTGAAGCTTTCTTT
CAWRTGPTEAFF
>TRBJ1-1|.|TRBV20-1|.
TGCAGTGCTAGAGATGGTATCGCGCGCGGCGTAGCTTTCTTT
CSARDGIARGVAFF
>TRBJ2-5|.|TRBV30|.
TGTGTCTGGACCAGGACAGTCTCGAGTCCGGCCCTCTTC
CVWTRTVSSPALF
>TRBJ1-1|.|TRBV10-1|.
TGCGCCAGCAGTGATGGAATGAACACTGAGGCTTTCTTT
CASSDGMNTEAFF
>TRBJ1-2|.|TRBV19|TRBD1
TGTGCCAGTAGTATTCGACAGGGTGCTAACTATGGCTACACCTTC
CASSIRQGANYGYTF
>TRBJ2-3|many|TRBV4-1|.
TGCGCCAGCAGCCCGAGTATAGCAGGAAGGACAGATACGCAGTATTTT
CASSPSIAGRTDTQYF
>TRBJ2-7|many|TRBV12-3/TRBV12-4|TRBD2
TGTGCCAGCAGTCCCACTCTGGGACTAGCGGGAGGAACCTACGAGCAGTACTTC
CASSPTLGLAGGTYEQYF
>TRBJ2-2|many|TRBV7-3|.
TGTGCCAGCAGCTTGATGTCCGGCAACCCCACCGGGGAGCTGTTTTTT
CASSLMSGNPTGELFF
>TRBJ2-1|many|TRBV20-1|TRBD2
TGCAGTGCTAAGGGACTAGCGGGAGGTGAGCAGTTCTTC
CSAKGLAGGEQFF
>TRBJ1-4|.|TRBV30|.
TGTGCCTGGGCCCATGGGGTTATCAATGAAAAACTGTTTTTT
CAWAHGVINEKLFF
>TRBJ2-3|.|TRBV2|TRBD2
TGTGCCAGCAGTGAGCCGGGACTAGCGACAGATACGCAGTATTTT
CASSEPGLATDTQYF
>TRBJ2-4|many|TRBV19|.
TGTGCCAGTAGTACCAGACAGTTAAACATTCAGTACTTC
CASSTRQLNIQYF
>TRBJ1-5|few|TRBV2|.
TGTGCCAGCACGGATAGCAATCAGCCCCAGCATTTT
CASTDSNQPQHF
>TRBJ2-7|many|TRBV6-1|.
TGTGCCAGCAGGCCCGGAGGTAGCTCCTACGAGCAGTACTTC
CASRPGGSSYEQYF
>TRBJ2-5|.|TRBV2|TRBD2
TGTGCCAGCAATAGCGGGGGGCGGGAGACCCAGTACTTC
CASNSGGRETQYF
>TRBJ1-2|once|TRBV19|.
TGTGCCAGTAGTATCTCGGGACACTTAAACTATGGCTACACCTTC
CASSISGHLNYGYTF
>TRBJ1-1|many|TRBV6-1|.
TGTGCCAGCAAAGTGAACACTGAAGCTTTCTTT
CASKVNTEAFF
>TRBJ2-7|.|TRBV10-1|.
TGCGCCAGCAGTGAGTTAGGGGTAGGTTACGAGCAGTACTTC
CASSELGVGYEQYF
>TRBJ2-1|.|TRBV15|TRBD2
TGTGCCACCGCCTCCAGACTAGCGGGAGGGCCAAATGAGCAGTTCTTC
CATASRLAGGPNEQFF
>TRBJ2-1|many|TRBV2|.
TGTGCCAGCGGGCGGACCTACAATGAGCAGTTCTTC
CASGRTYNEQFF
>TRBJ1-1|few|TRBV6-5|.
TGTGCCAGCAGTTACTCCCGAGGAGACACTGAAGCTTTCTTT
CASSYSRGDTEAFF
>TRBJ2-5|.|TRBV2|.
TGTGCCAGCAGGAGTGGGGGGTACCAAGAGACCCGGTACTTC
CASRSGGYQETRYF